The sequence of this T cell receptor beta chain was determined in a study of T cell changes during pregnancy in multiple sclerosis (dated by TCRdb to the late 2010s). Regarding the research as a whole: The study looked at changes in the T cell repertoire across pregnancy in women with multiple sclerosis.

This clone was seen once. No antigen is known for it. The sample holds no much larger clone one base away, and base qualities are not on file. Library preparation used the immunoSEQ multiplex PCR assay. In its TCRdb copy, this immuneACCESS table keeps in-frame sequences only and misses some clones. Where compared with another copy, unresolved V genes explain less than half of these, and the others have no known cause. This sample is represented by 70,000 to 100,000 clones; approximately 92% of them were singletons. The biggest ten clones account for roughly 4% of the sample. The CDR3 has 16 amino acids, counting the end cysteine and phenylalanine. Only the CDR3 portion is preserved as DNA: 48 bases, with reading frame beginning at the first base. V drops 0 bases and J drops 1 base, leaving 13 bases in between. CDR1 WNHNN and CDR2 SYGVQD were looked up in the germline V gene (reference sequence).

Sample: peripheral blood, taken in the first trimester of pregnancy. This TCR derives from a female donor with multiple sclerosis, enrolled in a pregnancy study. This sequence uses TRBV10-1 and TRBJ2-7; TRBD2 might be the D gene, on 5 matching bases. CDR3 protein: CASSESRGLLSYEQYF. DNA sequence: TGCGCCAGCAGTGAGTCGCGAGGGCTACTATCCTACGAGCAGTACTTC.